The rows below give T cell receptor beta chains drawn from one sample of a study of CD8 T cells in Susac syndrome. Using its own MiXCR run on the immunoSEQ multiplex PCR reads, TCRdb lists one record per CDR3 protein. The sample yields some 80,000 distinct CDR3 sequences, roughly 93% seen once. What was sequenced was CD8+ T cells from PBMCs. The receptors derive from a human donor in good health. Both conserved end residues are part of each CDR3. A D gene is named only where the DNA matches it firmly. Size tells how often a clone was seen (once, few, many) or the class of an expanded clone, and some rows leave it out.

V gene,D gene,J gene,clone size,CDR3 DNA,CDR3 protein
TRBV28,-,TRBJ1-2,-,TGTGCCAGCAGTTCCCGACAGCAGAACTATGGCTACACCTTC,CASSSRQQNYGYTF
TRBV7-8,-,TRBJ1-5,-,TGTGCCAGCAGCCCCGCGTTGGCTTATAGCAATCAGCCCCAGCATTTT,CASSPALAYSNQPQHF
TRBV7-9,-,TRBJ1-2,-,TGTGCCAGCAGCCTAGGGATGGTAGTCGGCTACACCTTC,CASSLGMVVGYTF
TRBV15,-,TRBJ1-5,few,TGTGCCACCAGCAGGGACGGCGGGGATTATCAGCCCCAGCATTTT,CATSRDGGDYQPQHF
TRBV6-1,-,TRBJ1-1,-,TGTGCCAGCGAGCCGGAGGCCATGAACACTGAAGCTTTCTTT,CASEPEAMNTEAFF
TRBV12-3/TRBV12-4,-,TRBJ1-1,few,TGTGCCAGCTGGCGGAGTGCTGAAGCTTTCTTT,CASWRSAEAFF
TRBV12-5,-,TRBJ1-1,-,TGTGCTAGTGGTTTGGTACCGGCGGGGGCGGCTTTCTTT,CASGLVPAGAAFF
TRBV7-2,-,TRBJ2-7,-,TGTGCCAGCAGCCCAGACAGAGTATACTCCTACGAGCAGTACTTC,CASSPDRVYSYEQYF
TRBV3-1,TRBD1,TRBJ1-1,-,TGTGCCAGCAGCCAAGGGCCGGGACAGGGGGCATATAACACTGAAGCTTTCTTT,CASSQGPGQGAYNTEAFF
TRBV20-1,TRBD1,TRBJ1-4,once,TGCAGTGCGGACAGGGGGCGAGTGGGTGAAAAACTGTTTTTT,CSADRGRVGEKLFF
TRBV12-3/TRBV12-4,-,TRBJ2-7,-,TGTGCCAGCAGTTTAGACCCGGCCGAGCAGTACTTC,CASSLDPAEQYF
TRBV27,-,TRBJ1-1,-,TGTGCCAGCAGCACTGACAGGAACACTGAAGCTTTCTTT,CASSTDRNTEAFF
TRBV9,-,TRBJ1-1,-,TGTGCCAGCAGCGTAGGGGGTTTGGGGCACACTGAAGCTTTCTTT,CASSVGGLGHTEAFF
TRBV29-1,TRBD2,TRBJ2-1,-,TGCAGCGTTGAGTCCCTCGACGGGAGGGGTAAATGGGAGCAGTTCTTC,CSVESLDGRGKWEQFF
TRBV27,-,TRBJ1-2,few,TGTGCCAGCTCCCCGAGGGGGGATGGCTACACCTTC,CASSPRGDGYTF
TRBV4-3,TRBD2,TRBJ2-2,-,TGCGCCAGCAGCCAGACGGGACTAGCGGGGAACACCGGGGAGCTGTTTTTT,CASSQTGLAGNTGELFF
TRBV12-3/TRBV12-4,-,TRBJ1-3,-,TGTGCCAGCAGTACCCAGGGGAGTGGAAACACCATATATTTT,CASSTQGSGNTIYF
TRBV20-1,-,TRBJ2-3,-,TGCAGTGCTAGCGCTGGACACCCCACAGATACGCAGTATTTT,CSASAGHPTDTQYF
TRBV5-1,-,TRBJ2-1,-,TGCGCCAGCAGCTTGTTCGGGGAGGCGTCCTACAATGAGCAGTTCTTC,CASSLFGEASYNEQFF
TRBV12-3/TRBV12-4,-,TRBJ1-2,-,TGTGCCAGCAGCAATCCCCAGGGGCAAGCTAACTATGGCTACACCTTC,CASSNPQGQANYGYTF
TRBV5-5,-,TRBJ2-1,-,TGTGCCAGCTCTCCTGGGAGCGATGAGCAGTTCTTC,CASSPGSDEQFF
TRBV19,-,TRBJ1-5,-,TGTGCCAGTAGAATTGGGGCCAGCAATCAGCCCCAGCATTTT,CASRIGASNQPQHF
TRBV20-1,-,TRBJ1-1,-,TGCAGTGCTAGGTCTCAGTTCTTCAGGGAAGAGAACACTGAAGCTTTCTTT,CSARSQFFREENTEAFF
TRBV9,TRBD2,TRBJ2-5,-,TGTGCCAGCAGTGGAGGTAGCGGGAAGGAGACCCAGTACTTC,CASSGGSGKETQYF
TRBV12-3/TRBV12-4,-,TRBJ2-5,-,TGTGCCAGCAGACCTGATAGCGGAGAGACCCAGTACTTC,CASRPDSGETQYF
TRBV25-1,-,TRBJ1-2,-,TGTGCCAGCAGTGAGGTTAATGGCTATGGCTACACCTTC,CASSEVNGYGYTF
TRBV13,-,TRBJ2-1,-,TGTGCCAGCAGCCCAGTGGGCGATGGTTCCAATGAGCAGTTCTTC,CASSPVGDGSNEQFF
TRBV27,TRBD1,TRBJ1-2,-,TGTGCCAGCAGTTTTGGGGACAGCTATGGCTACACCTTC,CASSFGDSYGYTF
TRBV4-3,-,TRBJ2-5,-,TGCGCCAGCAGCCACGGGTTCAAGACCCAAGAGACCCAGTACTTC,CASSHGFKTQETQYF